Listed here are 7 T cell receptor beta chains from one sample, sequenced in a study of blood T cell repertoires in COVID-19. Assay: immunoSEQ multiplex PCR; the TCRdb copy retains only in-frame clones and omits some. The sample records approximately 290,000 clones, 80% to 95% being singletons. Specimen: peripheral blood. These TCRs come from a woman aged 30 to 39 with COVID-19, enrolled during active disease.

The rearrangement joins TRBV25-1 to TRBJ1-6, with D unresolved. Germline V gene sequence: CDR1 MGHDK, CDR2 SYGVNS. V lost 3 bases, J lost 7 bases, and 13 bases lay in between. The CDR3 is 15 amino acids. The CDR3 is CASSEGSAGNSPLHF. CDR3 DNA: TGTGCCAGCAGTGAGGGGAGTGCTGGGAATTCACCCCTCCACTTT.

CDR3 loop: CASSLGTHTEAFF. The DNA of the CDR3 is TGTGCCAGCAGCCTCGGGACACACACTGAAGCTTTCTTT. V and J are TRBV5-5 and TRBJ1-1; tentative D call: TRBD1 (6 bases). The CDR3 has 13 amino acids. The germline V gene encodes CDR1 SGHKS and CDR2 YYEKEE (reference sequence). Trimming left V 4 bases short and J 3 bases short, with 10 bases between.

This clone was seen a single time. The CDR3 loop is CASSPGLAGVNEQFF. Here the CDR3 DNA reads TGTGCCAGCAGTCCGGGACTAGCGGGAGTGAATGAGCAGTTCTTC. This rearrangement joins TRBV6-4 to TRBJ2-1, with 14 nucleotides matching TRBD2. Trimming removed 5 bases from V and 7 bases from J; junction bases left unmatched: 4. The germline V gene has CDR1 MRHNA and CDR2 SNTAGT. The CDR3 is 15 residues long.

The genes are TRBV7-7 and TRBJ2-5, with 7 positions matching TRBD1. Germline lookup yields CDR1 SSHAT and CDR2 FNYEAQ (reference sequence). CDR3 length equals 14 residues. V shed 4 bases and J 5 bases; nucleotides not matched to a gene: 7. CDR3 in amino acids: CASSSVTGAETQYF. Here the CDR3 DNA reads TGTGCCAGCAGCTCTGTTACAGGGGCGGAGACCCAGTACTTC. Based on the CDR3 plus reference TRBV7-7 and TRBJ2-5, the full variable domain is GAGVSQSPRYKVTKRGQDVTLRCDPISSHATLYWYQQALGQGPEFLTYFNYEAQPDKSGLPSDRFSAERPEGSISTLTIQRTEQRDSAMYRCASSSVTGAETQYFGPGTRLLVL.

This clone is a singleton in its sample. The chain links TRBV28 to TRBJ1-1; a weak D match, TRBD1 (6 bases). Germline loops: CDR1 MDHEN, CDR2 SYDVKM. The CDR3 consists of 13 residues. Trimming stripped 3 bases from V and 1 base from J, with 6 bases between. The CDR3 spells CASSLGQNTEAFF. The CDR3 nucleotides read TGTGCCAGCAGTTTGGGACAGAACACTGAAGCTTTCTTT.

The V call is TRBV2, the J call TRBJ1-2; a weak D match, TRBD1 (6 bases). V shed 7 bases and J shed 3 bases, with 15 bases lying between them. CDR1 is SNHLY, CDR2 FYNNEI, per germline. The CDR3 has 14 amino acids. CDR3 residues: CASTGDNRDYGYTF. The CDR3 nucleotides read TGTGCCAGCACAGGGGACAACAGGGACTATGGCTACACCTTC.

This clone was detected once. The chain is built from TRBV6-5 and TRBJ1-3; 7 nucleotides line up with TRBD1. The CDR3 runs to 15 residues. V dropped 0 bases and J dropped 1; count of bases not matched to a gene: 0. In germline, CDR1 is MNHEY, CDR2 SVGAGI. CDR3 sequence: CASSYSTGSGNTIYF. The CDR3 DNA reads as TGTGCCAGCAGTTACTCGACAGGGTCTGGAAACACCATATATTTT.